This T cell receptor (beta chain) was retrieved from a study of shared clonotypes between healthy human individuals. Study observations and caveats: Sequencing of the sorted subsets was shown by rarefaction to be incomplete despite large depth.

Per the study methods: Junction-only sequences without quality scores came from ImmunoSEQ, so filtering differed. Sequencing was performed with immunoSEQ multiplex PCR; in TCRdb, only in-frame clones are kept and a portion is missing. The DNA gave D and trimming, while V, J and clone size come from that table. The table lists roughly 1 million clones, roughly 80% of them singletons. There were no recent acute infections or vaccinations among the donors, who were healthy HIV-negative adults. For this clone: What it binds is not known.

The germline CDR1 and CDR2 sequences are SQVTM and ANQGSEA. V lost 6 bases to trimming and J lost 0 bases, with 17 bases between them. The CDR3 contains 15 residues. The sequencing input was memory CD4+ T cells sorted from blood. The subset: CD45RA-negative fraction. The clonotype comes from a man younger than 35 in good health. The chain links TRBV29-1 to TRBJ1-1; D not certain. The CDR3 DNA is TGCAGCGTCGCCTCCCCCGGACGGCTGAACACTGAAGCTTTCTTT. It specifies CSVASPGRLNTEAFF.